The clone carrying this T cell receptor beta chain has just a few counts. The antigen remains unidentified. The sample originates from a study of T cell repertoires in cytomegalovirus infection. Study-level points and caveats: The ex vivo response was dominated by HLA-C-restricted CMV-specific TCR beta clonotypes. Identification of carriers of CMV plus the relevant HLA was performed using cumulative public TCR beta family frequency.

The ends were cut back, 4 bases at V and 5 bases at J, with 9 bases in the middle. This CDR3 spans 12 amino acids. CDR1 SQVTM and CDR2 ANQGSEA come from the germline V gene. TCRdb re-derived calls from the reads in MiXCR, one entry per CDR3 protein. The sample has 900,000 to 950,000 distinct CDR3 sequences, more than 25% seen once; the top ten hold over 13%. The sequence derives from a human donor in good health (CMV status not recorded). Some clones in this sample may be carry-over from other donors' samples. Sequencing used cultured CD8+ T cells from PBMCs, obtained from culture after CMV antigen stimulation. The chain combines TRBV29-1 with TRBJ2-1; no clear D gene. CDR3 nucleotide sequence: TGCAGCGTTGCTCTCCAGGACAATGAGCAGTTCTTC. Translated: CSVALQDNEQFF.